This is a list of T cell receptor beta chains from one sample in a study of cytotoxic CD8 clonotypes in ibrutinib-treated CLL. Clones were read by immunoSEQ multiplex PCR, and TCRdb kept only the in-frame ones, dropping some. Here the sample spans some 85,000 clones, more than 70% being singletons. The sequencing here drew on PBMCs, taken after 24 months of ibrutinib treatment. These TCRs come from a human donor with chronic lymphocytic leukemia. Each CDR3 is given with its conserved first and last residue. The D gene is left open where the match is weak. Size is omitted from some rows. Given values are once, few, many or a class for expanded clones.

D gene: TRBD1
J gene: TRBJ2-1
V gene: TRBV9
clone size: NA
CDR3 protein: CASSARDRTYNEQFF
CDR3 DNA: TGTGCCAGCAGCGCTCGGGACAGAACCTACAATGAGCAGTTCTTC

D gene: TRBD2
J gene: TRBJ2-5
V gene: TRBV9
clone size: once
CDR3 protein: CASSVGSGGTSWWETQYF
CDR3 DNA: TGTGCCAGCAGCGTAGGTAGTGGCGGGACTAGTTGGTGGGAGACCCAGTACTTC

D gene: NA
J gene: TRBJ1-1
V gene: TRBV5-1
clone size: NA
CDR3 protein: CASGDYGVGTEAFF
CDR3 DNA: TGCGCCAGCGGAGATTATGGGGTTGGCACTGAAGCTTTCTTT

D gene: NA
J gene: TRBJ2-6
V gene: TRBV28
clone size: NA
CDR3 protein: CASSLQSGANVLTF
CDR3 DNA: TGTGCCAGCAGTTTACAGTCTGGGGCCAACGTCCTGACTTTC

D gene: NA
J gene: TRBJ2-3
V gene: TRBV9
clone size: NA
CDR3 protein: CASSVQGSTDTQYF
CDR3 DNA: TGTGCCAGCAGCGTACAGGGAAGCACAGATACGCAGTATTTT

D gene: NA
J gene: TRBJ2-7
V gene: TRBV2
clone size: NA
CDR3 protein: CASFSGAPYEQYF
CDR3 DNA: TGTGCCAGCTTTTCGGGTGCCCCCTACGAGCAGTACTTC

D gene: NA
J gene: TRBJ2-7
V gene: TRBV7-9
clone size: many
CDR3 protein: CASSDARGPDEQYF
CDR3 DNA: TGTGCCAGCAGCGATGCACGGGGCCCGGACGAGCAGTACTTC

D gene: NA
J gene: TRBJ2-3
V gene: TRBV19
clone size: NA
CDR3 protein: CASSTDFTQYF
CDR3 DNA: TGTGCCAGTAGTACGGACTTTACGCAGTATTTT

D gene: NA
J gene: TRBJ2-7
V gene: TRBV7-3
clone size: NA
CDR3 protein: CASSPDPLRSYEQYF
CDR3 DNA: TGTGCCAGCAGCCCGGATCCCTTGCGCTCCTACGAGCAGTACTTC

D gene: NA
J gene: TRBJ2-7
V gene: TRBV18
clone size: NA
CDR3 protein: CASSLIGYEQYF
CDR3 DNA: TGTGCCAGCTCACTGATCGGGTACGAGCAGTACTTC

D gene: TRBD1
J gene: TRBJ1-1
V gene: TRBV18
clone size: NA
CDR3 protein: CASSPPLDRVSEAFF
CDR3 DNA: TGTGCCAGCTCACCACCGTTGGACAGGGTGTCTGAAGCTTTCTTT

D gene: NA
J gene: TRBJ2-6
V gene: TRBV7-2
clone size: NA
CDR3 protein: CASSRSGVPSSGANVLTF
CDR3 DNA: TGTGCCAGCAGCCGTTCGGGAGTACCGAGCTCTGGGGCCAACGTCCTGACTTTC

D gene: NA
J gene: TRBJ1-3
V gene: TRBV5-1
clone size: NA
CDR3 protein: CASSFSGVSGNTIYF
CDR3 DNA: TGCGCCAGCAGCTTTTCGGGGGTCTCTGGAAACACCATATATTTT

D gene: NA
J gene: TRBJ1-3
V gene: TRBV13
clone size: NA
CDR3 protein: CASSLRGSGNTIYF
CDR3 DNA: TGTGCCAGCAGCTTACGGGGCTCTGGAAACACCATATATTTT

D gene: NA
J gene: TRBJ1-2
V gene: TRBV7-9
clone size: once
CDR3 protein: CASSLDKALRYTF
CDR3 DNA: TGTGCCAGCAGCTTGGACAAAGCGCTACGCTACACCTTC

D gene: NA
J gene: TRBJ1-2
V gene: TRBV27
clone size: NA
CDR3 protein: CASSLGYNYGYTF
CDR3 DNA: TGTGCCAGCAGTTTAGGTTATAACTATGGCTACACCTTC

D gene: NA
J gene: TRBJ2-6
V gene: TRBV5-1
clone size: NA
CDR3 protein: CASSLVETGANVLTF
CDR3 DNA: TGCGCCAGCAGCTTGGTGGAGACTGGGGCCAACGTCCTGACTTTC

D gene: NA
J gene: TRBJ1-3
V gene: TRBV6-1
clone size: NA
CDR3 protein: CASSEVLGSGNTIYF
CDR3 DNA: TGTGCCAGCAGTGAAGTTTTAGGATCTGGAAACACCATATATTTT

D gene: NA
J gene: TRBJ1-1
V gene: TRBV5-5
clone size: NA
CDR3 protein: CASIRGLLWTEAFF
CDR3 DNA: TGTGCCAGCATCCGAGGCCTCCTGTGGACTGAAGCTTTCTTT

D gene: NA
J gene: TRBJ2-3
V gene: TRBV7-3
clone size: NA
CDR3 protein: CASSFSGGRDTQYF
CDR3 DNA: TGTGCCAGCAGCTTTTCCGGGGGTCGGGATACGCAGTATTTT

D gene: NA
J gene: TRBJ2-1
V gene: TRBV11-2
clone size: NA
CDR3 protein: CASSLDRDLEQFF
CDR3 DNA: TGTGCCAGCAGCTTAGATCGCGATCTTGAGCAGTTCTTC

D gene: TRBD2
J gene: TRBJ2-1
V gene: TRBV5-4
clone size: NA
CDR3 protein: CASSSLSGSTYNEQFF
CDR3 DNA: TGTGCCAGCAGCTCTCTTAGCGGGAGCACCTACAATGAGCAGTTCTTC

D gene: NA
J gene: TRBJ2-5
V gene: TRBV5-4
clone size: NA
CDR3 protein: CASSSTVDQETQYF
CDR3 DNA: TGTGCCAGCAGCTCGACAGTTGATCAAGAGACCCAGTACTTC

D gene: TRBD1
J gene: TRBJ1-3
V gene: TRBV27
clone size: NA
CDR3 protein: CASSPGQGLENTIYF
CDR3 DNA: TGTGCCAGCAGTCCAGGACAGGGGTTGGAAAACACCATATATTTT

D gene: NA
J gene: TRBJ2-1
V gene: TRBV27
clone size: NA
CDR3 protein: CASSLMEYNEQFF
CDR3 DNA: TGTGCCAGCAGTTTAATGGAGTACAATGAGCAGTTCTTC

D gene: NA
J gene: TRBJ1-1
V gene: TRBV7-3
clone size: NA
CDR3 protein: CASSLIPNTEAFF
CDR3 DNA: TGTGCCAGCAGCTTAATTCCGAACACTGAAGCTTTCTTT

D gene: NA
J gene: TRBJ1-2
V gene: TRBV14
clone size: medium-sized
CDR3 protein: CASSQARGWGYTF
CDR3 DNA: TGTGCCAGCAGCCAAGCAAGGGGATGGGGCTACACCTTC

D gene: NA
J gene: TRBJ2-7
V gene: TRBV9
clone size: NA
CDR3 protein: CASSVGVARTSYEQYF
CDR3 DNA: TGTGCCAGCAGCGTAGGAGTAGCGCGAACCTCCTACGAGCAGTACTTC

D gene: NA
J gene: TRBJ1-4
V gene: TRBV29-1
clone size: NA
CDR3 protein: CSVEDGRTENEKLFF
CDR3 DNA: TGCAGCGTTGAAGATGGAAGGACAGAAAATGAAAAACTGTTTTTT

D gene: TRBD1
J gene: TRBJ2-5
V gene: TRBV11-2
clone size: NA
CDR3 protein: CASSFQTGGEQETQYF
CDR3 DNA: TGTGCCAGCAGCTTCCAAACAGGGGGCGAACAAGAGACCCAGTACTTC

D gene: NA
J gene: TRBJ1-6
V gene: TRBV6-6
clone size: NA
CDR3 protein: CASRFNSYNSPLHF
CDR3 DNA: TGTGCCAGCAGATTCAACTCCTATAATTCACCCCTCCACTTT

D gene: TRBD2
J gene: TRBJ2-1
V gene: TRBV9
clone size: NA
CDR3 protein: CASSVAAGETNEQFF
CDR3 DNA: TGTGCCAGCAGCGTAGCAGCGGGAGAGACGAATGAGCAGTTCTTC

D gene: NA
J gene: TRBJ1-6
V gene: TRBV5-1
clone size: many
CDR3 protein: CASSRLGALLHF
CDR3 DNA: TGCGCCAGCAGCCGTTTAGGGGCCCTCCTCCACTTT

D gene: TRBD1
J gene: TRBJ2-1
V gene: TRBV5-1
clone size: NA
CDR3 protein: CASSSDPEGAGLRGEQFF
CDR3 DNA: TGCGCCAGCAGCTCAGACCCTGAGGGGGCGGGTCTGAGAGGTGAGCAGTTCTTC

D gene: NA
J gene: TRBJ1-4
V gene: TRBV7-2
clone size: NA
CDR3 protein: CASSLARAEKLFF
CDR3 DNA: TGTGCCAGCAGCTTAGCGCGAGCTGAAAAACTGTTTTTT

D gene: NA
J gene: TRBJ2-2
V gene: TRBV28
clone size: NA
CDR3 protein: CASSSGLDYGELFF
CDR3 DNA: TGTGCCAGCAGTAGCGGTCTGGATTATGGGGAGCTGTTTTTT

D gene: NA
J gene: TRBJ1-5
V gene: TRBV6-1
clone size: NA
CDR3 protein: CASSDRERGYSNQPQHF
CDR3 DNA: TGTGCCAGCAGTGATCGCGAAAGAGGTTATAGCAATCAGCCCCAGCATTTT

D gene: NA
J gene: TRBJ2-2
V gene: TRBV4-1
clone size: NA
CDR3 protein: CASSQEHVNTGELFF
CDR3 DNA: TGCGCCAGCAGCCAGGAACATGTTAACACCGGGGAGCTGTTTTTT

D gene: TRBD2
J gene: TRBJ2-7
V gene: TRBV11-1
clone size: NA
CDR3 protein: CASSLASGGSSYEQYF
CDR3 DNA: TGTGCCAGCAGCTTAGCTAGCGGGGGAAGCTCCTACGAGCAGTACTTC

D gene: NA
J gene: TRBJ1-4
V gene: TRBV19
clone size: medium-sized
CDR3 protein: CASRMGNEKLFF
CDR3 DNA: TGTGCCAGCCGTATGGGGAATGAAAAACTGTTTTTT

D gene: TRBD2
J gene: TRBJ2-3
V gene: TRBV5-5
clone size: NA
CDR3 protein: CASSLYVAGEGAQYF
CDR3 DNA: TGTGCCAGCAGCTTGTATGTAGCGGGAGAGGGGGCGCAGTATTTT

D gene: NA
J gene: TRBJ2-7
V gene: TRBV5-1
clone size: NA
CDR3 protein: CASSLDRTYEQYF
CDR3 DNA: TGCGCCAGCAGCTTAGATAGAACCTACGAGCAGTACTTC

D gene: NA
J gene: TRBJ1-2
V gene: TRBV15
clone size: many
CDR3 protein: CATSRVADLYGYTF
CDR3 DNA: TGTGCCACCAGCAGAGTTGCAGACTTATATGGCTACACCTTC

D gene: NA
J gene: TRBJ2-2
V gene: TRBV19
clone size: NA
CDR3 protein: CASRETLVAGELFF
CDR3 DNA: TGTGCCAGTAGGGAGACATTGGTCGCCGGGGAGCTGTTTTTT

D gene: NA
J gene: TRBJ1-2
V gene: TRBV28
clone size: NA
CDR3 protein: CASSLGDFYGYTF
CDR3 DNA: TGTGCCAGCAGCCTGGGGGATTTTTATGGCTACACCTTC

D gene: NA
J gene: TRBJ1-5
V gene: TRBV6-6
clone size: many
CDR3 protein: CASSDARASNQPQHF
CDR3 DNA: TGTGCCAGCAGTGACGCTCGAGCTAGCAATCAGCCCCAGCATTTT

D gene: NA
J gene: TRBJ2-7
V gene: TRBV11-3
clone size: NA
CDR3 protein: CASSSGTAPYEQYF
CDR3 DNA: TGTGCCAGCAGTTCCGGGACTGCCCCCTACGAGCAGTACTTC

D gene: NA
J gene: TRBJ1-6
V gene: TRBV5-6
clone size: NA
CDR3 protein: CASSFQGRTNSPLHF
CDR3 DNA: TGTGCCAGCAGCTTCCAGGGTCGGACTAATTCACCCCTCCACTTT

D gene: NA
J gene: TRBJ2-3
V gene: TRBV30
clone size: few
CDR3 protein: CAWALGLYAQYF
CDR3 DNA: TGTGCCTGGGCCCTCGGACTATACGCGCAGTATTTT

D gene: TRBD2
J gene: TRBJ2-1
V gene: TRBV7-8
clone size: few
CDR3 protein: CASSSKREGSYNEQFF
CDR3 DNA: TGTGCCAGCAGTTCCAAGCGGGAGGGGTCCTACAATGAGCAGTTCTTC

D gene: NA
J gene: TRBJ1-5
V gene: TRBV27
clone size: NA
CDR3 protein: CASSLVAGSRNQPQHF
CDR3 DNA: TGTGCCAGCAGCTTAGTCGCAGGGAGTCGTAATCAGCCCCAGCATTTT

D gene: NA
J gene: TRBJ1-2
V gene: TRBV28
clone size: few
CDR3 protein: CASSPALGSNYGYTF
CDR3 DNA: TGTGCCAGCAGTCCCGCCTTGGGTAGTAACTATGGCTACACCTTC

D gene: TRBD1
J gene: TRBJ1-5
V gene: TRBV2
clone size: NA
CDR3 protein: CASRAGTGANQPQHF
CDR3 DNA: TGTGCCAGCAGAGCCGGGACAGGGGCAAATCAGCCCCAGCATTTT

D gene: TRBD1
J gene: TRBJ1-6
V gene: TRBV30
clone size: few
CDR3 protein: CAWSRTGSPLHF
CDR3 DNA: TGTGCCTGGAGTAGGACAGGCTCACCCCTCCACTTT

D gene: TRBD2
J gene: TRBJ2-7
V gene: TRBV19
clone size: NA
CDR3 protein: CASALGPLGSSGTSYEQYF
CDR3 DNA: TGTGCCAGTGCCCTCGGACCGTTGGGATCTAGCGGGACCTCCTACGAGCAGTACTTC

D gene: NA
J gene: TRBJ1-1
V gene: TRBV7-2
clone size: NA
CDR3 protein: CASSTLSLRKDTEAFF
CDR3 DNA: TGTGCCAGCAGCACCCTAAGCCTCAGGAAGGACACTGAAGCTTTCTTT

D gene: NA
J gene: TRBJ2-1
V gene: TRBV7-2
clone size: NA
CDR3 protein: CASKPTDLTGYNEQFF
CDR3 DNA: TGTGCCAGTAAGCCGACGGACTTGACGGGGTACAATGAGCAGTTCTTC

D gene: NA
J gene: TRBJ2-2
V gene: TRBV27
clone size: NA
CDR3 protein: CASSLRNANTGELFF
CDR3 DNA: TGTGCCAGCAGTTTGAGGAACGCGAACACCGGGGAGCTGTTTTTT

D gene: NA
J gene: TRBJ2-3
V gene: TRBV7-3
clone size: NA
CDR3 protein: CASSLGLRGSPSTDTQYF
CDR3 DNA: TGTGCCAGCAGCTTGGGTCTTCGAGGTTCCCCTAGCACAGATACGCAGTATTTT

D gene: NA
J gene: TRBJ2-7
V gene: TRBV7-8
clone size: once
CDR3 protein: CASSLERYEQYF
CDR3 DNA: TGTGCCAGCAGCTTAGAACGCTACGAGCAGTACTTC